This TCR beta chain is drawn from a study of OX40 agonist ivuxolimab in advanced cancers. Study context: Ivuxolimab, which is an agonistic anti-OX40 (CD134) antibody, was administered to the patients.

The CDR3 has 12 amino acids. V was cut by 6 bases and J by 7 bases, with 13 bases left in between. CDR1 and CDR2 from the germline V gene are MDHEN and SYDVKM. Study findings and constraints: CD8+ T cells were the subset that, on average, had more expanded clones than CD4+. Both blood CD4+ and CD8+ T cells showed clonal growth by week 6 at 0.1 to 3.0 mg/kg. Also showing low normalized T-cell clonal expansion were some of the nonresponders.

The assay was immunoSEQ multiplex PCR, and TCRdb's table has in-frame clones only and misses some. The sample lists 90,000 to 100,000 clones, around nine tenths occurring once. As for this clone: The antigen is unknown.

The sequencing here drew on CD4+ or CD8+ T cells sorted from blood, taken in a trial of the OX40 agonist ivuxolimab. The receptor comes from an adult with an advanced solid tumor such as melanoma, head and neck, liver or kidney cancer. V is TRBV28 and J is TRBJ2-7; a weak D match, TRBD2 (6 bases). The CDR3 coding sequence is TGTGCCAGCAGGGGAGGTCGATGGGAGCAGTACTTC. Translation: CASRGGRWEQYF.